The 30 T cell receptor beta chains presented below share a single source sample, sequenced in a study of blood T cell repertoires in COVID-19. TCRdb's table, derived via immunoSEQ multiplex PCR, lists solely in-frame clones and lacks some. The sample carries approximately 110,000 clones, 85% recorded once. The sequenced material came from peripheral blood. The source is an elderly woman with COVID-19, enrolled during active disease.

The chain recombines TRBV15 with TRBJ1-5; 7 positions agree with TRBD1. The CDR3 has 15 residues. After removal of 7 bases from V and 1 base from J, the junction contained 7 bases not matched to a gene. From germline, CDR1 is LNHNV and CDR2 YYDKDF (reference sequence). This CDR3 is CATIQGGRSNQPQHF. Written as DNA, the CDR3 is TGTGCCACCATTCAGGGGGGTAGGAGCAATCAGCCCCAGCATTTT.

This chain links TRBV5-1 with TRBJ2-3; 8 bases map to TRBD1. The CDR3 is made up of 17 amino acids. With V trimmed by 1 base and J by 3 bases, 10 bases remained unmatched. Germline V gene sequence: CDR1 SGHRS, CDR2 YFSETQ. In nucleotides, the CDR3 is TGCGCCAGCAGCTTGTACTCCTCGACAGGGGTAACAGATACGCAGTATTTT. Protein sequence: CASSLYSSTGVTDTQYF.

V gene TRBV6-1 combines with J gene TRBJ2-2; 7 bases are shared with TRBD2. The trim removed 0 bases at V and 2 bases at J, leaving 15 bases unmatched. The CDR3 runs 20 residues. Looked up from germline, CDR1 is MNHNS and CDR2 is SASEGT. The CDR3 DNA reads as TGTGCCAGCAGTGAAGCGAAGCGGGGATGGAGCGGGATAAACACCGGGGAGCTGTTTTTT. Its translation is CASSEAKRGWSGINTGELFF.

The chain employs TRBV7-2 and TRBJ1-4; TRBD1 might be the D (6 bases). V lost 2 bases and J 8 bases, leaving 12 bases between the germline ends. This CDR3 is 14 amino acids long. CDR1 and CDR2 from the germline V gene are SGHTA and FQGNSA. The CDR3 DNA follows: TGTGCCAGCAGCTTAATACAGGGTCGGGAAAAACTGTTTTTT. The encoded protein is CASSLIQGREKLFF.

The sample holds one count of this clone. This chain links TRBV29-1 with TRBJ2-1; 10 bases match TRBD2. The V and J ends lost 8 bases and 8 bases, in that order; junction bases with no gene match: 9. CDR1 SQVTM and CDR2 ANQGSEA come from the germline V gene. The CDR3 has 13 amino acids. CDR3 DNA sequence: TGCAGCTCAAACGCCGGGACTAGCGATGAGCAGTTCTTC. It yields the protein CSSNAGTSDEQFF.

The CDR3 bases are TGCGCCAGCAGCTTGGCAGGGGGGAACACTGAAGCTTTCTTT. Translated: CASSLAGGNTEAFF. The chain couples TRBV5-1 to TRBJ1-1; 7 bases match TRBD1. There are 14 residues in the CDR3. CDR1 and CDR2 from the germline V gene are SGHRS and YFSETQ. V dropped 0 bases and J dropped 1; count of bases not matched to a gene: 0.

This chain links TRBV19 with TRBJ2-2; D is unresolved. The CDR3 has 15 amino acids. Trimming cost V 5 bases and J 3 bases, with 13 bases left between them. Germline CDR1 reads LNHDA; CDR2 reads SQIVND (reference sequence). CDR3 sequence (DNA): TGTGCCAGTAGTGATGGCAGCGCTCACACCGGGGAGCTGTTTTTT. Protein: CASSDGSAHTGELFF.

The J gene is TRBJ1-4, the V gene TRBV3-1 (or the pseudogene TRBV3-2); weak D call: TRBD1 (5 bases). Trimming pared 2 bases from V and 10 bases from J, leaving 11 bases between. Germline CDR1 LGHDT, CDR2 YNNKEL (reference sequence). CDR3 length equals 13 residues. CDR3: CASSQQGVGKLFF. Here the CDR3 DNA reads TGTGCCAGCAGCCAACAGGGTGTGGGAAAACTGTTTTTT.

This clone was detected only once. The rearrangement links TRBV20-1 to TRBJ1-6; unclear D gene. V lost 1 base, J lost 14 bases, and 9 bases lay in between. The V gene's germline CDR1 is DFQATT and CDR2 SNEGSKA (reference sequence). The CDR3 has 11 amino acids. CDR3 protein: CSARVAGALHF. The CDR3 bases are TGCAGTGCTAGAGTTGCCGGAGCCCTCCACTTT.

The CDR3 protein is CSFNTGVNQPQHF. The CDR3 region has the DNA TGCAGCTTTAATACAGGGGTGAATCAGCCCCAGCATTTT. The chain is built from TRBV29-1 and TRBJ1-5; 7 nucleotides match TRBD1. Germline V gene lookup returns CDR1 SQVTM and CDR2 ANQGSEA. The CDR3 consists of 13 residues. With 8 bases clipped from V and 4 bases from J, the junction kept 8 bases outside the gene matches.

The rearrangement joins TRBV19 to TRBJ1-3; the D gene is possibly TRBD1 (6 bases). The CDR3 sequence is 14 residues long. Germline V lookup: CDR1 LNHDA, CDR2 SQIVND (reference sequence). The V end was cut by 2 bases, the J end by 7 bases, with 12 bases between. The CDR3 DNA reads as TGTGCCAGTAGTATAACAGGGATCGGGAACACCATATATTTT. This gives the protein CASSITGIGNTIYF.

The chain combines TRBV2 with TRBJ2-7, with D possibly matching TRBD1 (6 bases). The CDR3 has 13 residues. Trimming took off 4 bases at V and 9 bases at J, with 16 bases between the two ends. Germline V gene data show CDR1 as SNHLY and CDR2 as FYNNEI. CDR3 region: CASSGTAPSPQYF. Here the CDR3 DNA reads TGTGCCAGCAGTGGGACAGCACCGAGCCCGCAGTACTTC.

The J gene is TRBJ1-5, the V gene TRBV24-1, with TRBD1 as a possible D gene (6 bases). The CDR3 runs 14 residues. Trimming removed 2 bases at V and 3 bases at J, with 7 bases between. CDR1 and CDR2 from the germline V gene are KGHDR and SFDVKD. This CDR3 is CATSDWTVNQPQHF. CDR3 DNA sequence: TGTGCCACCAGTGATTGGACAGTCAATCAGCCCCAGCATTTT.

The gene calls are TRBV19 and TRBJ2-1; D is possibly TRBD2 (7 bases). Germline V CDR1 and CDR2: LNHDA, SQIVND (reference sequence). V lost 7 bases, J lost 7 bases, and 14 bases lay in between. The CDR3 sequence is 13 residues long. The CDR3, as DNA: TGTGCCAGTACCCTCAAGGGGGGGAATGAGCAGTTCTTC. It is translated as CASTLKGGNEQFF.

The chain couples TRBV7-2 to TRBJ2-7; 9 nucleotides align to TRBD1. From germline, CDR1 is SGHTA and CDR2 FQGNSA. V shed 5 bases and J 6 bases; nucleotides not matched to a gene: 5. The CDR3 extends over 13 amino acids. The DNA for the CDR3 is TGTGCCAGCAGCGGGACAGGGATTGGCGAGCAGTACTTC. It yields the protein CASSGTGIGEQYF.

The V gene is TRBV7-9, the J gene TRBJ2-1; possibly TRBD2 for D (6 bases). The CDR3 runs to 12 residues. Germline V gene lookup returns CDR1 SEHNR and CDR2 FQNEAQ (reference sequence). Trimming cost V 5 bases and J 7 bases, with 9 bases left between them. This CDR3 reads CASSRLGNEQFF. DNA for the CDR3: TGTGCCAGCAGCCGACTAGGAAATGAGCAGTTCTTC.

The chain has TRBV5-6 and TRBJ2-1, with 7 bases matching TRBD2. The CDR3 loop spans 16 amino acids. Germline CDR1 reads SGHDT; CDR2 reads YYEEEE. Trimming at V came to 1 base and at J to 3 bases, leaving 7 bases not matched to a gene. CDR3 residues: CASSLSNGRFYNEQFF. The CDR3 DNA reads as TGTGCCAGCAGCTTGTCCAACGGGAGGTTCTACAATGAGCAGTTCTTC.

This chain links TRBV27 with TRBJ1-2; 10 bases agree with TRBD1. Trimming at V came to 4 bases and at J to 0 bases, leaving 8 bases not matched to a gene. The germline CDR1 and CDR2 sequences are MNHEY and SMNVEV (reference sequence). This CDR3 is 17 amino acids long. CDR3 amino acids: CASSSGTGVESNYGYTF. CDR3 nucleotide sequence: TGTGCCAGCAGTTCTGGGACAGGGGTAGAATCTAACTATGGCTACACCTTC.

V usage is TRBV19 and J usage is TRBJ2-3; D perhaps matches TRBD2 (6 bases). The CDR3 runs to 16 residues. Germline V gene sequence: CDR1 LNHDA, CDR2 SQIVND (reference sequence). Deletions cut 5 bases from V and 2 bases from J, with 17 bases between. The CDR3 here is CASSGVGGINTDTQYF. CDR3 DNA sequence: TGTGCCAGTAGTGGAGTGGGAGGCATCAACACAGATACGCAGTATTTT. Full variable domain (missing parts from reference TRBV19 and TRBJ2-3): DGGITQSPKYLFRKEGQNVTLSCEQNLNHDAMYWYRQDPGQGLRLIYYSQIVNDFQKGDIAEGYSVSREKKESFPLTVTSAQKNPTAFYLCASSGVGGINTDTQYFGPGTRLTVL.

The chain employs TRBV19 and TRBJ2-5; weak D call: TRBD1 (6 bases). The V end was cut by 6 bases, the J end by 4 bases, with 12 bases between. The CDR3 totals 13 residues. The germline V gene has CDR1 LNHDA and CDR2 SQIVND (reference sequence). CDR3 nucleotide sequence: TGTGCCAGTAGGAAGGTAGGGGGAGAGACCCAGTACTTC. Translated, it gives CASRKVGGETQYF.

The chain couples TRBV27 to TRBJ1-4; 9 bases agree with TRBD1. V lost 6 bases to trimming and J lost 6 bases; unmatched junction nucleotides: 8. Germline CDR1 reads MNHEY; CDR2 reads SMNVEV (reference sequence). This CDR3 spans 15 amino acids. This CDR3 is CASREPGTGHEKLFF. CDR3 DNA: TGTGCCAGCAGAGAACCCGGGACAGGGCATGAAAAACTGTTTTTT. Full variable domain (remainder filled in from reference TRBV27 and TRBJ1-4): EAQVTQNPRYLITVTGKKLTVTCSQNMNHEYMSWYRQDPGLGLRQIYYSMNVEVTDKGDVPEGYKVSRKEKRNFPLILESPSPNQTSLYFCASREPGTGHEKLFFGSGTQLSVL.

V and J are TRBV28 and TRBJ1-6; D may be TRBD1 (5 bases). This CDR3 is built from 16 residues. Trimming took off 3 bases at V and 2 bases at J, with 11 bases between the two ends. Germline V gives CDR1 MDHEN, CDR2 SYDVKM. CDR3 nucleotide sequence: TGTGCCAGCAGTTTTAGGGGCGCCACCTATAATTCACCCCTCCACTTT. Its translation: CASSFRGATYNSPLHF.

The chain couples TRBV6-5 to TRBJ1-5; possibly TRBD1 for D (6 bases). With 4 bases removed from V and 4 bases from J, the gap between germline ends came to 8 bases. This CDR3 spans 13 amino acids. The germline gives CDR1 MNHEY, CDR2 SVGAGI. The CDR3 DNA reads as TGTGCCAGCAGTTCTCAGGGGAATCAGCCCCAGCATTTT. Translation gives CASSSQGNQPQHF.

This clone was picked up a small number of times. The genes are TRBV19 and TRBJ2-6, with 7 bases fitting TRBD1. Trimming at V came to 5 bases and at J to 0 bases, leaving 4 bases not matched to a gene. The CDR3 consists of 16 residues. Germline V lookup: CDR1 LNHDA, CDR2 SQIVND (reference sequence). The CDR3 DNA reads TGTGCCAGTAGTGGACAGGAAGGCTCTGGGGCCAACGTCCTGACTTTC. Amino acids: CASSGQEGSGANVLTF.

This chain joins TRBV5-6 and TRBJ1-2; D is possibly TRBD1 (6 bases). CDR3 length: 13 residues. V was trimmed by 7 bases and J by 11 bases, leaving 21 bases between them. Germline CDR1 reads SGHDT; CDR2 reads YYEEEE. The CDR3 nucleotides are TGTGCCAGCTCCTGGGGCAGGGGCCTGTTGTACACCTTC. Translation: CASSWGRGLLYTF.

The table lists this clone with a count of one. This specimen includes other DNA sequences encoding the same CDR3. The V call is TRBV3-1 (or the pseudogene TRBV3-2), the J call TRBJ1-2; 9 bases fit TRBD1. Losses at the gene ends were 2 bases for V and 8 bases for J; bases not matched to a gene: 9. The CDR3 spans 15 residues. The germline V gene has CDR1 LGHDT and CDR2 YNNKEL (reference sequence). The CDR3 protein is CASSQSGQGGHGYTF. The CDR3 DNA reads as TGTGCCAGCAGCCAATCGGGACAGGGAGGACACGGCTACACCTTC.

This chain links TRBV6-2 or TRBV6-3 with TRBJ2-7; D perhaps matches TRBD2 (5 bases). With 4 bases removed from V and 12 bases from J, the gap between germline ends came to 13 bases. Looked up from germline, CDR1 is MNHEY and CDR2 is SVGEGT. CDR3 length equals 11 residues. DNA for the CDR3: TGTGCCAGCAGTTCCCAAACGGGATTGTACTTC. This encodes CASSSQTGLYF.

The chain employs TRBV5-1 and TRBJ2-3, with 9 bases lining up with TRBD1. This CDR3 spans 16 amino acids. Germline CDR1 reads SGHRS; CDR2 reads YFSETQ. J gave up 2 bases and V 4 bases, and 8 bases lay outside the gene matches. The CDR3: CASSPPGTGSTDTQYF. In DNA, the CDR3 is TGCGCCAGCAGCCCCCCCGGGACAGGGTCCACAGATACGCAGTATTTT.

The V and J genes are TRBV11-2 and TRBJ2-7, with 14 bases that match TRBD2. Germline CDR1 and CDR2: SGHAT and FQNNGV. This CDR3 contains 17 residues. V was clipped by 2 bases and J by 1 base; unmatched bases: 4. CDR3 nucleotides: TGTGCCAGCAGCTTAATGGGACTAGCGGGAGCATCCTACGAGCAGTACTTC. Translated: CASSLMGLAGASYEQYF.

This clone was seen just once. The chain carries TRBV28 and TRBJ2-7, with 10 positions matching TRBD1. V was clipped by 11 bases and J by 3 bases; unmatched bases: 4. The germline gives CDR1 MDHEN, CDR2 SYDVKM. The CDR3 totals 12 residues. CDR3 residues: CASTGGRYEQYF. The CDR3 coding sequence is TGTGCCTCGACAGGGGGCCGCTACGAGCAGTACTTC. The variable domain in full, completed from reference TRBV28 and TRBJ2-7, reads DVKVTQSSRYLVKRTGEKVFLECVQDMDHENMFWYRQDPGLGLRLIYFSYDVKMKEKGDIPEGYSVSREKKERFSLILESASTNQTSMYLCASTGGRYEQYFGPGTRLTVT.